The present entry profiles one T cell receptor beta chain with its context. Antigen specificity is unknown. Time point meaning: newly diagnosed, previously untreated cHL patient sample. Magnetic depletion of non-target cells from thawed PBMCs yielded purified CD8+ T cells. Comparison came from newly diagnosed, untreated classical Hodgkin lymphoma PBMCs. The data belong to a study of PD-1 blockade in classical Hodgkin lymphoma. Study results and caveats: As was reported, newly diagnosed patients showed lower baseline TCR diversity than healthy donors did. No one has yet defined what causes the repertoire differences, which may be disease activity or prior therapy.

Repertoires were generated with immunoSEQ multiplex PCR, while TCRdb's copy carries only in-frame clones and drops some. Of some 5,000 clones listed, roughly nine tenths are singletons. This clonotype originated in a human donor with classical Hodgkin lymphoma. The sample was CD8+ T cells from blood.

The CDR3 nucleotides are TGTGCCAGCAGTGAGGAGCTTTCCTACGAGCAGTACTTC. Translated, it gives CASSEELSYEQYF. The V call is TRBV25-1, the J call TRBJ2-7; D is uncertain. The CDR3 contains 13 residues. The germline V and J ends were trimmed by 3 bases and 1 base, with 7 bases remaining between them. Germline-derived CDR1 and CDR2 are MGHDK and SYGVNS.